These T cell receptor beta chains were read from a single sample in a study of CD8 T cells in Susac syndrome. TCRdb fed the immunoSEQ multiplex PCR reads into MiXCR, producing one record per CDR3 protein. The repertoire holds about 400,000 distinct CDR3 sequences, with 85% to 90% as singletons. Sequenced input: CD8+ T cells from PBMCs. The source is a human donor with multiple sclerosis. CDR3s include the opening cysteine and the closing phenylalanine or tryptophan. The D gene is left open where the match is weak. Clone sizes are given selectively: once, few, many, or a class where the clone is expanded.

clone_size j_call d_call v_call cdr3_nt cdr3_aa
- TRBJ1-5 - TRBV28 TGTGCCAGCGGCCTGGGTTGGGGGCAAAATCAGCCCCAGCATTTT CASGLGWGQNQPQHF
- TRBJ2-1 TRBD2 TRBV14 TGTGCCAGCAGATCTAGCGGGAGTTCAGTCAATGAGCAGTTCTTC CASRSSGSSVNEQFF
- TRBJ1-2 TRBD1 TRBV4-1 TGCGCCAGCAGCCAAGTCTTGACAGGGGAAGAGAACGGCTACACCTTC CASSQVLTGEENGYTF
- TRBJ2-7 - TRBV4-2 TGTGCCAGCAGCCCAAACGAGCGCACCGCCTACGAGCAGTACTTC CASSPNERTAYEQYF
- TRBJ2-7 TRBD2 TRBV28 TGTGCCAGCAGCACCGGACTAGCGGGAGGGAGCTCCTACGAGCAGTACTTC CASSTGLAGGSSYEQYF
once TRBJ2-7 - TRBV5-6 TGTGCCAGCCAGGGGGAGGAACAAGGTTGGAACGAGCAGTACTTC CASQGEEQGWNEQYF
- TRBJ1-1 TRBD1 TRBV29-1 TGCAGCGTCAACGGGGGACAGGTGAACACTGAAGCTTTCTTT CSVNGGQVNTEAFF
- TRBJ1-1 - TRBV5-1 TGCGCCAGCAGCTCGGACGGGTTTGAAGCTTTCTTT CASSSDGFEAFF
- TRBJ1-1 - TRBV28 TGTGCCAGCAGAGGTCGAATAGGGGGTCACACTGAAGCTTTCTTT CASRGRIGGHTEAFF
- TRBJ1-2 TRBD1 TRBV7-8 TGTGCCAGCAGCTCATACCGGGACAGGGAGTCTAACTATGGCTACACCTTC CASSSYRDRESNYGYTF
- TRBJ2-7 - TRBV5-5 TGTGCCAGCAGCTTTGGTAAAAGCGCCGCCTACGAGCAGTACTTC CASSFGKSAAYEQYF
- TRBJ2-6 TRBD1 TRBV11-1 TGTGCCAGCAGCTTAGCGGGGAACTGGGACAGCGTCTCTGGGGCCAACGTCCTGACTTTC CASSLAGNWDSVSGANVLTF
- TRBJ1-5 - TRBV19 TGTGCCAGTAGCCCGCATTATAGCAATCAGCCCCAGCATTTT CASSPHYSNQPQHF
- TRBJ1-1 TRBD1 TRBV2 TGTGCCAGCAGCGGGAGTCACAGGGGCACTGAAGCTTTCTTT CASSGSHRGTEAFF
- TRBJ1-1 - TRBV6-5 TGTGCCAGCAATCCGAGGGGGATCACTGAAGCTTTCTTT CASNPRGITEAFF
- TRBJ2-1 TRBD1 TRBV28 TGTGCCAGCAGTTTATGGTGGGGCGACAGGGGGCACAACAATGAGCAGTTCTTC CASSLWWGDRGHNNEQFF
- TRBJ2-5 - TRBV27 TGTGCCAAACCGGGGAATGAAGAGACCCAGTACTTC CAKPGNEETQYF
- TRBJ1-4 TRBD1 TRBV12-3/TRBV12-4 TGTGCCAGCAGGAGTACAGGGGGCGTAGAAAAACTGTTTTTT CASRSTGGVEKLFF
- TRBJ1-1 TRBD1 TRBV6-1 TGTGCCAGCACCATGACAGGGGACCACACTGAAGCTTTCTTT CASTMTGDHTEAFF
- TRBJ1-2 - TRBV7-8 TGTGCCAGCAGCTGGGGTGATGGCTACACCTTC CASSWGDGYTF
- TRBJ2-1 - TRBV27 TGTGCCAGCGGCCTTATGGCGGGATCCAATGAGCAGTTCTTC CASGLMAGSNEQFF
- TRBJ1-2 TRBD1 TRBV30 TGTGCCTGGAGTGTACATGGGACAGGGGGCTATGGCTACACCTTC CAWSVHGTGGYGYTF
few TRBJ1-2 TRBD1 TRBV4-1 TGCGCCAGCAGCCAAGCCGGGACAGAAGGGGATGGCTACACCTTC CASSQAGTEGDGYTF
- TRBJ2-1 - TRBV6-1 TGTGCCAGCAGTGAGCCATTGGAGCAGTTCTTC CASSEPLEQFF
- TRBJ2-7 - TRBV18 TGTGCCAGCTCCCCCCCTGCCCACTACGAGCAGTACTTC CASSPPAHYEQYF
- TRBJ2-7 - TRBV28 TGTGCGACGGGTCCCCTCTACGAGCAGTACTTC CATGPLYEQYF
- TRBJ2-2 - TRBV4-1 TGCGCCAGCAGCCAAGTCGACGGGGAGCTGTTTTTT CASSQVDGELFF
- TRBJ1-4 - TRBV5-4 TGTGCCAGCAGCTTGGTGCCCAGCGTTAATGAAAAACTGTTTTTT CASSLVPSVNEKLFF
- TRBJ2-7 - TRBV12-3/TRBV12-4 TGTGCCAGCAGTTTGCGCGGCTCCGAGCAGTACTTC CASSLRGSEQYF
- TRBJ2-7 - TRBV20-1 TGCAGTGCTAGGACGGACCAACAATTTGGCAGAGACCCCTACGAGCAGTACTTC CSARTDQQFGRDPYEQYF
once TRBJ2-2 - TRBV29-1 TGCAGCGTTGAACGGGCAGGGACGAACACCGGGGAGCTGTTTTTT CSVERAGTNTGELFF
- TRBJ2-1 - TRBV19 TGTGCCAGTAGTGCGGTGAGTACAACGGACAATGAGCAGTTCTTC CASSAVSTTDNEQFF
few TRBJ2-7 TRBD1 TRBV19 TGTGCCAGTAGTGCCGGGACAGGTCCCTACGAGCAGTACTTC CASSAGTGPYEQYF
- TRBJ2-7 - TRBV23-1 TGCGCCAGCACTAATTCGGACTACGAGCAGTACTTC CASTNSDYEQYF
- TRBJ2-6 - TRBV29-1 TGCAGCGTTGAAGGGCAGGGTCCGCTTGGGGCCAACGTCCTGACTTTC CSVEGQGPLGANVLTF
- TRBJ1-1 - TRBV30 TGTGCCTGGAGTGGGGGGGCTGAAGCTTTCTTT CAWSGGAEAFF
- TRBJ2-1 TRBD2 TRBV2 TGTGCCAGCAGTGAAATGGGGACTAGCGGGAACAATGAGCAGTTCTTC CASSEMGTSGNNEQFF
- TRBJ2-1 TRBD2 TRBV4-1 TGCGCCAGCAGCTTTCTTAGCGGGGGGAATGAGCAGTTCTTC CASSFLSGGNEQFF
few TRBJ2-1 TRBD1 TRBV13 TGTGCCAGCGCGGGCAGGGGGTCCTACAATGAGCAGTTCTTC CASAGRGSYNEQFF
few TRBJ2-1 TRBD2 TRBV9 TGTGCCAGCAGCGTAGGACTAGCGGGCCCCTACAATGAGCAGTTCTTC CASSVGLAGPYNEQFF
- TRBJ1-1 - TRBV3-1 TGTGCCAGCAGCCAAGATCTCCCGGATTACACTGAAGCTTTCTTT CASSQDLPDYTEAFF
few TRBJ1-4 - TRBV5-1 TGTGCCAGCAGCCTCGGGACGGCAACTAATGAAAAACTGTTTTTT CASSLGTATNEKLFF
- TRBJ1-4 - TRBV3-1 TGTGCCAGCAGCCTGGGGACAAGCGAAAAACTGTTTTTT CASSLGTSEKLFF
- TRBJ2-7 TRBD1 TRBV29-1 TGCAGCGTTGAAGTGGGACAGCACTACGAGCAGTACTTC CSVEVGQHYEQYF
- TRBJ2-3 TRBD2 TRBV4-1 TGCGCCAGCAGCCATCTAGCGGGAGGGCCCCGGTTTGCAGATACGCAGTATTTT CASSHLAGGPRFADTQYF
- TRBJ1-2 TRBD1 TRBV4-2 TGTGCCAGCAGCCTGGGACAGGCTCAGGGTAACTATGGCTACACCTTC CASSLGQAQGNYGYTF
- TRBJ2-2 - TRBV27 TGTGCCAGCAGTTTAAACGACCAGCTGAACACCGGGGAGCTGTTTTTT CASSLNDQLNTGELFF
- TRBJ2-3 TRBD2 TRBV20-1 TGCAGTGCTAGAGATCGACTAGCGGAAAGCACAGATACGCAGTATTTT CSARDRLAESTDTQYF
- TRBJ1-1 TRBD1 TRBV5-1 TGCGCCAGCAGCGACTGGGGACAGGGGAACGCTGAAGCTTTCTTT CASSDWGQGNAEAFF
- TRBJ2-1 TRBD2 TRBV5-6 TGTGCCAGCAGCCTACTAGCGGGAGAGTCCAATGAGCAGTTCTTC CASSLLAGESNEQFF
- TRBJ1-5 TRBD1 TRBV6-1 TGTGCCGTAACCGGGACAGCTCTTTTTCAGCCCCAGCATTTT CAVTGTALFQPQHF
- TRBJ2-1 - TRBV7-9 TGTGCCCTAGCAAGAGAGGCCTACAATGAGCAGTTCTTC CALAREAYNEQFF
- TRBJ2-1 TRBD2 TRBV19 TGTGACGCCGCTTGCAGGGGACTAGCGGCAGATAACCGGGAGTTCTTC CDAACRGLAADNREFF
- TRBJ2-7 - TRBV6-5 TGTGCCAGCAGTTACCAGTCCAGCGGAGGCTACGAGCAGTACTTC CASSYQSSGGYEQYF
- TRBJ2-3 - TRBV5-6 TGTGCCAGCAGCCCCCCTGGGACGGTTAGCACAGATACGCAGTATTTT CASSPPGTVSTDTQYF
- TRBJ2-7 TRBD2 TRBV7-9 TGTGCCAGCAGCCCCGGGGGTAGCGGGGATTCCTACGAGCAGTACTTC CASSPGGSGDSYEQYF
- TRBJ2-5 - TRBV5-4 TGTGCCAGCAGCTCCGGGAATACTGGAGAGACCCAGTACTTC CASSSGNTGETQYF